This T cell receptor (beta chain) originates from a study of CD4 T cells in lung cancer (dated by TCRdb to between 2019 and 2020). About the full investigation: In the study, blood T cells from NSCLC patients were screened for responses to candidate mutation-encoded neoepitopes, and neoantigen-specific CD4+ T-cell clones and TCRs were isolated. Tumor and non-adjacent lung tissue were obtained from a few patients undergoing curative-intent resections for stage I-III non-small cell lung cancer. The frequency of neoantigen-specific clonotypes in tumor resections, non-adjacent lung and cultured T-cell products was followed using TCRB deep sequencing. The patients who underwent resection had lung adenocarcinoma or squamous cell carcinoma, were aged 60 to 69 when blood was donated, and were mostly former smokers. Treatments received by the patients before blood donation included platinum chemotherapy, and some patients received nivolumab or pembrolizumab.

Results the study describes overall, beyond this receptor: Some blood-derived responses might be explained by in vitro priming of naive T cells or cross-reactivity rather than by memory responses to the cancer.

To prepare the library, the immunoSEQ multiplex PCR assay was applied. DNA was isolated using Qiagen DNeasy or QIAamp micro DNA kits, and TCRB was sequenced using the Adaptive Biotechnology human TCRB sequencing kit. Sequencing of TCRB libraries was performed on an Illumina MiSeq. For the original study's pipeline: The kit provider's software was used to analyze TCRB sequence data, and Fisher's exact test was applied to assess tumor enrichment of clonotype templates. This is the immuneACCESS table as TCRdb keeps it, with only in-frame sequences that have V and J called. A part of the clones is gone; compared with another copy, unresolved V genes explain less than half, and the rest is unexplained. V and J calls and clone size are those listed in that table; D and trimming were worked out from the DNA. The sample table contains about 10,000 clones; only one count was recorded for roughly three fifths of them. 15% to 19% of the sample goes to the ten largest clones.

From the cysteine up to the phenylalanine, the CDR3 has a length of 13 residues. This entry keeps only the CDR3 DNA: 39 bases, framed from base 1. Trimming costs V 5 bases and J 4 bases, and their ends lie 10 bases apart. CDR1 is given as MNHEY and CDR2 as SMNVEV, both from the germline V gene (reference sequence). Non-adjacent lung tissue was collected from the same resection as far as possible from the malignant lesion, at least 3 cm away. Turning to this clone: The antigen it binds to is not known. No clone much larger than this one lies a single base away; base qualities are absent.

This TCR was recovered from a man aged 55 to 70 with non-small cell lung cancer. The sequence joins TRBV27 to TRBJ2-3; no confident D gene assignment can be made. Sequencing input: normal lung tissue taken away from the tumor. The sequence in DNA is TGTGCCAGCAGTCTCGCTAGTGCAGATACGCAGTATTTT. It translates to CASSLASADTQYF.